The clone carrying this TCR beta chain has a single count. What it recognizes is unknown. The PCR ran on 60 Vbeta and 13 Jbeta primers. Data came from immunoSEQ multiplex PCR; TCRdb stores just in-frame clones and leaves some out. The sample yields approximately 82,000 clones, around 62% seen once. This sample was included in a study of cytomegalovirus exposure and HLA in healthy donors. Study in general: Findings of an earlier analysis included some 120 million unique TCR beta sequences from roughly 200 million T cells.

General study findings and limits: Most likely, a cluster of highly shared sequence variants arose as a sequencing artifact.

J was trimmed by 8 bases and V by 4 bases; bases with no gene match: 6. This CDR3 comprises 15 residues. Germline V lookup: CDR1 LNHDA, CDR2 SQIVND (reference sequence). Specimen: PBMCs. The chain employs TRBV19 and TRBJ1-6, with 9 positions matching TRBD1. The TCR was taken from a woman aged 25 to 39 in good health and CMV-seropositive. The CDR3 region has the DNA TGTGCCAGTAGTACCTCTACAGGGGGCTATTCACCCCTCCACTTT. As protein: CASSTSTGGYSPLHF.